What follows are 10 T cell receptor beta chains derived from one specimen sequenced in a study of Graves' ophthalmopathy and Graves' hyperthyroidism. Amplified material comprised TCR beta CDR3 regions derived from RNA transcripts. Second-round multiplex PCR came after first-round RT-PCR with HTBI primers. One entry per CDR3 protein results from TCRdb running MiXCR on the multiplex PCR reads. The repertoire holds around 670,000 distinct CDR3 sequences, with around 40% as singletons. Sequencing was done on a sample of peripheral blood. The source is an adult man with Graves' ophthalmopathy.

This clonotype was detected ten times or more. V gene TRBV7-9 combines with J gene TRBJ2-2, with D possibly matching TRBD2 (6 bases). The CDR3 contains 14 residues. CDR1 and CDR2 from the germline V gene are SEHNR and FQNEAQ (reference sequence). V was pared by 0 bases and J by 4 bases, with 6 bases between. CDR3 sequence: CASSLAGGTGELFF. The CDR3 DNA sequence: TGTGCCAGCAGCTTAGCGGGAGGCACCGGGGAGCTGTTTTTT. The full variable domain, its missing parts supplied by reference TRBV7-9 and TRBJ2-2, is DTGVSQNPRHKITKRGQNVTFRCDPISEHNRLYWYRQTLGQGPEFLTYFQNEAQLEKSRLLSDRFSAERPKGSFSTLEIQRTEQGDSAMYLCASSLAGGTGELFFGEGSRLTVL.

This clonotype was seen repeatedly, ten times or more. V gene TRBV12-3 or TRBV12-4 combines with J gene TRBJ1-3; the D gene is possibly TRBD1 (6 bases). Trimming cost V 7 bases and J 4 bases, with 20 bases left between them. CDR3 length equals 16 residues. CDR3 residues: CASTSSAGVSGNTIYF. As DNA, the CDR3 is TGTGCCAGCACCTCCTCGGCAGGGGTTAGCGGAAACACCATATATTTT.

This clonotype was detected many times. The J gene is TRBJ1-2, the V gene TRBV2, with D possibly matching TRBD1 (5 bases). The ends were cut back, 6 bases at V and 4 bases at J, with 24 bases in the middle. The CDR3 runs to 17 residues. Germline CDR1 reads SNHLY; CDR2 reads FYNNEI. CDR3 sequence (DNA): TGTGCCAGCAGAGGGGACCCCGGAAACCCCGGGGGCTATGGCTACACCTTC. Translated: CASRGDPGNPGGYGYTF.

This clonotype has ten or more counts. The genes are TRBV6-6 and TRBJ2-7; no firm D call. Trimming removed 6 bases from V and 1 base from J, with 4 bases in between. CDR3 length: 11 residues. Germline assignment: CDR1 MNHNY and CDR2 SVGAGI (reference sequence). CDR3: CASSRSYEQYF. The CDR3 DNA reads TGTGCCAGCAGCCGATCCTACGAGCAGTACTTC.

This chain joins TRBV4-2 and TRBJ2-5; 7 nucleotides match TRBD1. Trimming at V came to 0 bases and at J to 7 bases, leaving 8 bases not matched to a gene. The CDR3 sequence is 15 residues long. Per the germline V gene, CDR1 is LGHNA and CDR2 is YNFKEQ. CDR3 region: CASSQETGNSGTQYF. CDR3 DNA: TGTGCCAGCAGCCAAGAGACAGGGAACAGCGGGACCCAGTACTTC.

This clonotype has a count of ten or more. This chain connects TRBV14 to TRBJ1-2; D is unresolved. The CDR3 totals 13 residues. Trimming shortened V by 1 base and J by 6 bases, and 9 bases separated the two germline ends. The germline CDR1 and CDR2 sequences are SGHDN and FVKESK. The CDR3 is CASSQGDPDGYTF. For the CDR3, the DNA is TGTGCCAGCAGCCAAGGTGATCCCGATGGCTACACCTTC.

With regard to this clonotype: Since a much larger clone is just one base distant, this may be a read error. Because the CDR3 is missing its conserved closing phenylalanine or tryptophan, this is likely a read error. The chain employs TRBV10-3 and TRBJ2-5; 9 nucleotides align to TRBD1. The V gene end was trimmed by 2 bases and the J gene end by 5 bases; junction bases not matched to a gene: 9. CDR1 is ENHRY, CDR2 SYGVKD, per germline. The CDR3 consists of 16 residues. DNA of the CDR3: TGTGCCATCAGTGAGACTAAGACAGGGGGACGGGAGACCCAGTACCTC. Amino acids: CAISETKTGGRETQYL.

This clonotype was seen ten or more times. The chain combines TRBV7-8 with TRBJ1-1; D gene uncertain. CDR1 is SGHVS, CDR2 FQNEAQ, per germline. Trimming cost V 3 bases and J 6 bases, with 8 bases left between them. This CDR3 region has 12 residues. CDR3 protein: CASSFRLAEAFF. For the CDR3, the DNA is TGTGCCAGCAGCTTTAGATTGGCTGAAGCTTTCTTT.

This chain links TRBV7-9 with TRBJ1-2; D is undetermined. Per the germline V gene, CDR1 is SEHNR and CDR2 is FQNEAQ (reference sequence). The CDR3 loop spans 15 amino acids. Trimming stripped 1 base from V and 3 bases from J, with 12 bases between. CDR3 residues: CASSLDPAGYYGYTF. In nucleotides, the CDR3 is TGTGCCAGCAGCTTAGATCCCGCAGGATACTATGGCTACACCTTC.

Regarding this clonotype: Relative to the germline gene, one junction end is altered; a read error may explain this. This rearrangement joins TRBV7-9 to TRBJ2-6, with D perhaps assigned TRBD1 or TRBD2 (5 bases each). CDR1 and CDR2 from the germline V gene are SEHNR and FQNEAQ (reference sequence). The CDR3 consists of 15 residues. The CDR3 DNA sequence: TGTGCCAGCAGCCGTCGGGAAACTGGGGCCAACGTCCTGCCTTTC. Encoded protein: CASSRRETGANVLPF.